A selection of T cell receptor beta chains follows, all from one sample in a study of blood T cell repertoires in COVID-19. Produced via immunoSEQ multiplex PCR; TCRdb's table is partial and in-frame only. The sample yields approximately 130,000 clones, 75% to 90% seen once. The sequencing sample was made of PBMCs or T cells enriched from blood (not recorded which). These receptors all come from a man aged 25 to 40 who had recovered from COVID-19. Each CDR3 is given with its conserved first and last residue. The D gene is left open where the match is weak. Some rows have no size entry. The others give once, few or many, or a class for an expanded clone.

j_gene	d_gene	abundance	v_gene	CDR3aa	CDR3nt
TRBJ1-6	TRBD1	.	TRBV5-1	CASSDRDRDNSPLHF	TGCGCCAGCAGCGACCGGGACAGGGATAATTCACCCCTCCACTTT
TRBJ2-5	TRBD1	.	TRBV14	CASSQVQGAKETQYF	TGTGCCAGCAGCCAAGTGCAGGGGGCGAAGGAGACCCAGTACTTC
TRBJ1-2	TRBD1	.	TRBV9	CASSVGGEGQGSFYGYTF	TGTGCCAGCAGCGTAGGGGGTGAGGGACAGGGTTCTTTCTATGGCTACACCTTC
TRBJ2-1	TRBD2	.	TRBV27	CASSLRGYNEQFF	TGTGCCAGCAGTTTGCGGGGGTACAATGAGCAGTTCTTC
TRBJ1-2	.	.	TRBV29-1	CSVEGVLLREGYTF	TGCAGCGTTGAAGGTGTTTTACTGCGCGAGGGCTACACCTTC
TRBJ2-3	.	.	TRBV3-1/TRBV3-2	CASSPPGTDTQYF	TGTGCCAGCAGCCCCCCAGGCACAGATACGCAGTATTTT
TRBJ2-3	.	.	TRBV5-6	CASSPPSTDTQYF	TGTGCCAGCAGCCCCCCTAGCACAGATACGCAGTATTTT
TRBJ1-2	TRBD1	.	TRBV4-2	CASSQTDRGSSGYTF	TGTGCCAGCAGCCAGACGGACAGGGGAAGCTCTGGCTACACCTTC
TRBJ2-1	.	.	TRBV5-8	CASSLGPGWSRNEQFF	TGTGCCAGCAGCTTGGGGCCAGGGTGGTCGCGGAATGAGCAGTTCTTC
TRBJ1-5	TRBD1	.	TRBV5-1	CASSPGTGGQPPQHF	TGCGCCAGCAGCCCAGGGACAGGCGGGCAACCGCCCCAGCATTTT
TRBJ1-2	TRBD1	.	TRBV6-2/TRBV6-3	CASSYEPLFRTGEKGYTF	TGTGCCAGCAGTTACGAGCCCCTATTTAGGACAGGGGAGAAAGGCTACACCTTC
TRBJ1-6	TRBD1	.	TRBV5-6	CASSLASWQGANSPLHF	TGTGCCAGCAGCTTGGCGTCATGGCAGGGGGCGAATTCACCCCTCCACTTT
TRBJ2-3	.	.	TRBV12-2	CASRITLGAGTDTQYF	TGTGCAAGTCGCATCACATTGGGGGCCGGGACAGATACGCAGTATTTT
TRBJ2-3	.	many	TRBV11-1	CASSFDGGPADTQYF	TGTGCCAGCAGCTTTGACGGCGGGCCGGCAGATACGCAGTATTTT
TRBJ1-6	.	.	TRBV12-5	CASGSAAAGINSPLHF	TGTGCTAGTGGTTCCGCAGCGGCAGGAATAAATTCACCCCTCCACTTT
TRBJ2-1	TRBD2	.	TRBV2	CASDVSGTSSNEQFF	TGTGCCAGCGACGTGTCCGGGACTAGTAGTAATGAGCAGTTCTTC
TRBJ2-3	TRBD2	.	TRBV9	CASSVEGREGDTQYF	TGTGCCAGCAGCGTAGAGGGCAGGGAGGGAGATACGCAGTATTTT
TRBJ2-5	.	.	TRBV18	CASSPSTTSRVQETQYF	TGTGCCAGCTCTCCGTCAACTACTAGCAGAGTTCAAGAGACCCAGTACTTC
TRBJ2-3	.	.	TRBV5-1	CASSSIQGFGTDTQYF	TGCGCCAGCAGCTCCATCCAGGGTTTTGGTACAGATACGCAGTATTTT
TRBJ2-2	.	.	TRBV24-1	CATSDHTTGPGGELFF	TGTGCCACCAGTGACCACACAACAGGGCCGGGCGGGGAGCTGTTTTTT
TRBJ2-2	.	.	TRBV29-1	CSVQDREGANTGELFF	TGCAGCGTTCAGGACAGGGAGGGCGCGAACACCGGGGAGCTGTTTTTT
TRBJ2-1	TRBD2	.	TRBV12-3/TRBV12-4	CASRLAGEVQFF	TGTGCCAGCAGACTAGCGGGAGAGGTGCAGTTCTTC
TRBJ1-1	.	.	TRBV5-1	CASSLYVGGTEAFF	TGCGCCAGCAGCTTGTATGTAGGGGGCACTGAAGCTTTCTTT